Shown below are 2 T cell receptor beta chains from a single sample sequenced in a study of Ad26.COV2.S vaccination and SARS-CoV-2 variants. Treatment in this sample: roughly 19 received Ad26.COV2.S at low or high dose, single or two shots; 5 received placebo; per-sample allocation not given. Day 63 following the first vaccine or placebo injection was when the samples were taken. The protocol was immunoSEQ multiplex PCR, while the TCRdb copy is restricted to in-frame clones and leaves out a portion. The sample has roughly 700,000 clones; more than 70% are singletons. The source was peripheral blood, collected in a trial of Ad26.COV2.S vaccine versus placebo. These receptors were taken from a person aged 18-60 years who received the Ad26.COV2.S COVID-19 vaccine or a placebo.

The chain carries TRBV18 and TRBJ2-5; D not resolved. The V gene's germline CDR1 is KGHSH and CDR2 LQKENI. V lost 4 bases to trimming and J lost 5 bases, with 11 bases between them. The CDR3 runs to 13 residues. CDR3 bases: TGTGCCAGCTCACTGGCCGGGCCGGAGACCCAGTACTTC. Encoded protein: CASSLAGPETQYF.

The V and J genes are TRBV7-6 and TRBJ2-3, with D possibly matching TRBD2 (6 bases). This CDR3 has 16 amino acids. Trimming removed 1 base at V and 0 bases at J, with 11 bases between. In germline, CDR1 is SGHVS, CDR2 FNYEAQ. CDR3 sequence (DNA): TGTGCCAGCAGCTTAGGGGTCGGGAGAAGCACAGATACGCAGTATTTT. Its translation is CASSLGVGRSTDTQYF.